These T cell receptor beta chains were read from a single sample in a study of shared clonotypes between healthy human individuals. TCRdb keeps only in-frame clones here, not all; method: immunoSEQ multiplex PCR. This table holds around 650,000 clones, around 96% found once. The sequenced sample was naive CD8+ T cells sorted from blood. The receptors shown here come from a woman in her twenties or thirties in good health. Both conserved end residues are part of each CDR3. A D gene is named only where the DNA matches it firmly.

>TRBV6-5|NA|TRBJ1-1
CASSLWTGNTEAFF
TGTGCCAGCAGTCTGTGGACGGGAAACACTGAAGCTTTCTTT
>TRBV4-1|NA|TRBJ2-7
CASSQVGMGTYEQYF
TGCGCCAGCAGCCAAGTCGGGATGGGGACCTACGAGCAGTACTTC
>TRBV6-1|NA|TRBJ2-3
CASSVLITPSTDTQYF
TGTGCCAGCAGTGTCCTGATTACCCCTAGCACAGATACGCAGTATTTT
>TRBV2|NA|TRBJ1-1
CASSEVSVTEAFF
TGTGCCAGCAGTGAAGTAAGTGTTACTGAAGCTTTCTTT
>TRBV7-8|NA|TRBJ2-2
CAGGGQNTGELFF
TGTGCCGGAGGGGGACAGAACACCGGGGAGCTGTTTTTT
>TRBV4-1|TRBD2|TRBJ2-2
CASSQVPSGSLRTGELFF
TGCGCCAGCAGCCAAGTCCCTAGCGGGAGTTTGAGGACCGGGGAGCTGTTTTTT
>TRBV9|TRBD2|TRBJ2-5
CASNGGSGETQYF
TGTGCCAGCAACGGGGGGAGCGGTGAGACCCAGTACTTC
>TRBV7-2|NA|TRBJ1-2
CASSSTERSSGYTF
TGTGCCAGCAGCTCAACGGAGCGGTCTAGTGGCTACACCTTC
>TRBV29-1|NA|TRBJ2-2
CSVVWTLANTGELFF
TGCAGCGTTGTTTGGACACTCGCGAACACCGGGGAGCTGTTTTTT
>TRBV4-1|NA|TRBJ2-1
CASSPRAGTKGDEQFF
TGCGCCAGCAGCCCCCGGGCAGGGACGAAAGGGGATGAGCAGTTCTTC
>TRBV7-9|NA|TRBJ2-7
CASSTQFYEQYF
TGTGCCAGCAGCACACAGTTCTACGAGCAGTACTTC
>TRBV4-1|NA|TRBJ2-1
CASSQDGGEQFF
TGCGCCAGCAGCCAAGATGGGGGTGAGCAGTTCTTC